These 14 T cell receptor beta chains share one sample of origin, sequenced in a study of blood T cell repertoires in COVID-19. The data were produced by immunoSEQ multiplex PCR, yet TCRdb's version contains in-frame clones alone and is incomplete. The sample contains over 150,000 clones, 76% of which appear only once. The source material was peripheral blood. The receptors here all came from a woman at least 80 years old with acute or convalescent COVID-19.

V usage is TRBV11-2 and J usage is TRBJ2-2, with D possibly TRBD2 on 6 matching bases. CDR3 length: 15 residues. Germline assignment: CDR1 SGHAT and CDR2 FQNNGV. Trimming cost V 2 bases and J 4 bases, with 11 bases left between them. CDR3: CASSLPGTVTGELFF. The CDR3 DNA sequence: TGTGCCAGCAGCTTACCGGGGACTGTCACCGGGGAGCTGTTTTTT.

CDR3 residues: CASSLPGGNEQFF. For the CDR3, the DNA is TGTGCCAGCAGCTTGCCGGGGGGCAATGAGCAGTTCTTC. The rearrangement uses TRBV7-7 and TRBJ2-1, with 7 bases that match TRBD2. The germline gives CDR1 SSHAT, CDR2 FNYEAQ (reference sequence). The CDR3 covers 13 residues. Trimming cost V 3 bases and J 6 bases; bases outside gene matches: 2.

The chain links TRBV9 to TRBJ2-3, with 8 bases lining up with TRBD2. Germline lookup yields CDR1 SGDLS and CDR2 YYNGEE. CDR3 length equals 15 residues. Trimming took 2 bases from V and 4 from J; bases not matched to a gene: 6. As DNA, the CDR3 is TGTGCCAGCAGCGTCGGTGGAGCGGGGGCAGATACGCAGTATTTT. Translation: CASSVGGAGADTQYF. The full variable domain, its missing parts supplied by reference TRBV9 and TRBJ2-3, is DSGVTQTPKHLITATGQRVTLRCSPRSGDLSVYWYQQSLDQGLQFLIQYYNGEERAKGNILERFSAQQFPDLHSELNLSSLELGDSALYFCASSVGGAGADTQYFGPGTRLTVL.

The chain combines TRBV6-5 with TRBJ2-7; 10 bases are shared with TRBD1. The CDR3 is 15 amino acids. Trimming cost V 7 bases and J 4 bases; bases outside gene matches: 10. The germline gives CDR1 MNHEY, CDR2 SVGAGI. The DNA for the CDR3 is TGTGCCAGCACCAACACGGACAGGGGGTTGTACGAGCAGTACTTC. It encodes CASTNTDRGLYEQYF.

This sequence joins TRBV7-8 and TRBJ1-4; D might be TRBD1 (6 bases). Germline CDR1 and CDR2: SGHVS and FQNEAQ. This CDR3 contains 15 residues. Trimming removed 1 base from V and 5 bases from J, with 11 bases in between. The CDR3 protein is CASSLVGAANEKLFF. The CDR3 DNA reads as TGTGCCAGCAGCTTAGTGGGGGCGGCCAATGAAAAACTGTTTTTT.

CDR3 loop: CASSRLTDTQYF. CDR3 DNA: TGTGCCAGCAGCCGACTCACAGATACGCAGTATTTT. The rearrangement links TRBV11-3 to TRBJ2-3, with D hard to call. Deletions cut 5 bases from V and 2 bases from J, with 5 bases between. This CDR3 is built from 12 residues. Germline loops: CDR1 SGHNT, CDR2 YENEEA. Complete variable domain (other parts from reference TRBV11-3 and TRBJ2-3): EAGVVQSPRYKIIEKKQPVAFWCNPISGHNTLYWYLQNLGQGPELLIRYENEEAVDDSQLPKDRFSAERLKGVDSTLKIQPAELGDSAVYLCASSRLTDTQYFGPGTRLTVL.

The chain joins TRBV6-5 to TRBJ1-6, with 7 nucleotides matching TRBD1. Germline V gene sequence: CDR1 MNHEY, CDR2 SVGAGI. The V and J ends lost 5 bases and 5 bases, in that order; junction bases with no gene match: 6. The CDR3 has 15 amino acids. The chain's CDR3 is CASSMTGTDNSPLHF. CDR3 nucleotides: TGTGCCAGCAGTATGACCGGGACAGATAATTCACCCCTCCACTTT.

The chain joins TRBV7-9 to TRBJ1-4; possible D gene TRBD1, 6 bases. This CDR3 has 15 residues. Germline CDR1 reads SEHNR; CDR2 reads FQNEAQ (reference sequence). The V end lost 5 bases, the J end lost 4 bases, and 14 bases lay between the germline ends. DNA for the CDR3: TGTGCCAGCAGCCTCTGGACAGAGCGTAATGAAAAACTGTTTTTT. Amino acid sequence: CASSLWTERNEKLFF.

The chain combines TRBV7-6 with TRBJ2-1; D is uncertain. This CDR3 region has 16 residues. V lost 1 base and J 9 bases, leaving 19 bases between the germline ends. Germline V gene data show CDR1 as SGHVS and CDR2 as FNYEAQ. The CDR3 coding sequence is TGTGCCAGCAGCTTAGAGACTTACCTACTATTCGGTGAGCAGTTCTTC. It codes for CASSLETYLLFGEQFF.

The CDR3 nucleotides read TGTGCCAGCAGCTCCCGAGGGAAGGACTCTGGGGCCAACGTCCTGACTTTC. Translating gives CASSSRGKDSGANVLTF. This chain connects TRBV21-1 to TRBJ2-6; TRBD2 is the table's D call, not checked against the DNA. TRBV21-1 is flagged as a pseudogene. CDR3 length equals 17 residues.

The chain joins TRBV27 to TRBJ1-2, with TRBD1 matching over 7 bases. Germline trimming cut 10 bases from V and 1 base from J; bases unmatched to any gene: 3. The CDR3 is 12 residues long. The germline V gene encodes CDR1 MNHEY and CDR2 SMNVEV (reference sequence). The CDR3 reads CATRGGNYGYTF. The CDR3 DNA reads as TGTGCCACCAGGGGGGGTAACTATGGCTACACCTTC.

Many counts were recorded for this clone. The chain links TRBV3-1 (or the pseudogene TRBV3-2) to TRBJ1-2, with 7 bases aligning to TRBD1. The CDR3 extends over 14 amino acids. CDR1 is LGHDT and CDR2 is YNNKEL in the germline V gene (reference sequence). The junction had 5 bases not matched to a gene; V was cut back by 4 bases and J by 3 bases. CDR3: CASSPAGTDYGYTF. The CDR3 bases are TGTGCCAGCAGCCCCGCCGGGACAGACTATGGCTACACCTTC.

This clone was observed a handful of times. The V gene is TRBV7-8, the J gene TRBJ1-2; a possible D gene is TRBD1 (5 bases). Trimming pared 5 bases from V and 6 bases from J, leaving 25 bases between. CDR1 and CDR2 from the germline V gene are SGHVS and FQNEAQ. The CDR3 is 17 residues long. As DNA, the CDR3 is TGTGCCAGCAGCCCCCGATCCCGGACAACCGATAGCCATGGCTACACCTTC. Translating it yields CASSPRSRTTDSHGYTF.

This chain joins TRBV11-2 and TRBJ1-2; D may be TRBD1 (5 bases). Germline assignment: CDR1 SGHAT and CDR2 FQNNGV. The CDR3 consists of 16 residues. The ends were cut back, 3 bases at V and 7 bases at J, with 21 bases in the middle. The chain's CDR3 is CASSFVGSQAKSGYTF. The CDR3 bases are TGTGCCAGCAGCTTCGTTGGGTCACAGGCAAAATCTGGCTACACCTTC.